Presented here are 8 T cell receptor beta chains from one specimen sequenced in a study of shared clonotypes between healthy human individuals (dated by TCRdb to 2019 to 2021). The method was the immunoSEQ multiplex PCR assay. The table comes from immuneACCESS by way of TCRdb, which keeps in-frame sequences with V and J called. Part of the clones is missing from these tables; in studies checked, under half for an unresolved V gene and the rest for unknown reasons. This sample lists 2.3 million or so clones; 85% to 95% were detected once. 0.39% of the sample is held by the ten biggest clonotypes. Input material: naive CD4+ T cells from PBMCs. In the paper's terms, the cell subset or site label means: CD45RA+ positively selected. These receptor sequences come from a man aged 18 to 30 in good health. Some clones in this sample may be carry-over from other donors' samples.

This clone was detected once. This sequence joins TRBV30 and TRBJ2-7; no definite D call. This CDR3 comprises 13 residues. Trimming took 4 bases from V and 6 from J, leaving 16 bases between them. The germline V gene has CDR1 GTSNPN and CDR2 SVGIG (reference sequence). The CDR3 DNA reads TGTGCCTGGAAAACCGGAACCGAAGGCGAGCAGTACTTC. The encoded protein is CAWKTGTEGEQYF.

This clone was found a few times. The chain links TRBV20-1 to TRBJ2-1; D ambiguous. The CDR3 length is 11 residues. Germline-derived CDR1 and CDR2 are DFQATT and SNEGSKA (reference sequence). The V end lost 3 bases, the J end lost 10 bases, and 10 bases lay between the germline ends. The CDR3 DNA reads TGCAGTGCTAGGGATATATGGGAGCAGTTCTTC. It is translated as CSARDIWEQFF.

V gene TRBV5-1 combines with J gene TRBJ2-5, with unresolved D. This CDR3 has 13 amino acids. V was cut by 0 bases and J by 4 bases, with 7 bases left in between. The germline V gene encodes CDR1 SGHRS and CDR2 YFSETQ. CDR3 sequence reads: CASSLVVSETQYF. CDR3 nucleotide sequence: TGCGCCAGCAGCTTGGTTGTGTCAGAGACCCAGTACTTC.

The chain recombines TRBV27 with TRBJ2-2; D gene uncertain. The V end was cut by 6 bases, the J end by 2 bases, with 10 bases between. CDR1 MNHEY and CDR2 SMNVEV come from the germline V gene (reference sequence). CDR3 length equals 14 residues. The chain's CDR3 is CASRRQLNTGELFF. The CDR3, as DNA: TGTGCCAGCAGGCGCCAGCTTAACACCGGGGAGCTGTTTTTT.

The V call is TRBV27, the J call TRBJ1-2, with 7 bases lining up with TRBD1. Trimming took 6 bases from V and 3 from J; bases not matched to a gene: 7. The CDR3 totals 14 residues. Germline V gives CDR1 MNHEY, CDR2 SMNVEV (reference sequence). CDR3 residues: CASRLQGSDYGYTF. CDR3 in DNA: TGTGCCAGCAGGCTACAGGGGAGCGACTATGGCTACACCTTC.

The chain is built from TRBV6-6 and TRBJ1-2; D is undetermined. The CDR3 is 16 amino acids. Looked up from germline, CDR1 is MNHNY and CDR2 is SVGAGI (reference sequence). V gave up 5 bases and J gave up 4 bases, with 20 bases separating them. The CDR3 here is CASSPSPNTGFYGYTF. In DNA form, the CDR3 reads TGTGCCAGCAGTCCCTCGCCTAACACGGGGTTCTATGGCTACACCTTC.

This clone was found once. CDR3 residues: CASSLSGRSTQYF. The CDR3 DNA sequence: TGTGCCAGCAGCTTGTCTGGGCGGTCGACCCAGTACTTC. The chain uses TRBV5-6 and TRBJ2-5; D gene unclear. The CDR3 extends over 13 amino acids. CDR1 and CDR2 from the germline V gene are SGHDT and YYEEEE. The V end was cut by 1 base, the J end by 7 bases, with 11 bases between.

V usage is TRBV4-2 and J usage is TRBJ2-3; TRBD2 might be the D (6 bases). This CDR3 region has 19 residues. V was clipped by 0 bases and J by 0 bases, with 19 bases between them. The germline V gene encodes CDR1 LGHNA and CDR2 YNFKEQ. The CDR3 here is CASSQDPAGRGGSTDTQYF. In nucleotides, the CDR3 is TGTGCCAGCAGCCAAGACCCGGCCGGGCGGGGTGGTAGCACAGATACGCAGTATTTT.